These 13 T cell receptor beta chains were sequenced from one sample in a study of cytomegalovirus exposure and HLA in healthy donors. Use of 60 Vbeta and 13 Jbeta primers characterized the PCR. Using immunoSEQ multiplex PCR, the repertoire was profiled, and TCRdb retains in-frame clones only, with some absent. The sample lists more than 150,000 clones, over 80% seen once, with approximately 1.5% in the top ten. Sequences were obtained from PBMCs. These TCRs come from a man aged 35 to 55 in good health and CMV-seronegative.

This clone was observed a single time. The CDR3 loop is CASRDHRGRAEAFF. In DNA form, the CDR3 reads TGTGCCAGCAGGGACCACAGGGGACGGGCTGAAGCTTTCTTT. V gene TRBV6-5 combines with J gene TRBJ1-1; the match to TRBD1 covers 7 bases. V gave up 6 bases and J gave up 6 bases; unmatched junction bases: 10. This CDR3 spans 14 amino acids. Germline CDR1 is MNHEY and CDR2 is SVGAGI.

This CDR3 is CASSGGNRGAQYF. CDR3 bases: TGTGCCAGCAGCGGAGGGAACAGGGGTGCGCAGTATTTT. The chain uses TRBV7-2 and TRBJ2-3, with a weak D call TRBD1 (7 bases). Per the germline V gene, CDR1 is SGHTA and CDR2 is FQGNSA. CDR3 size: 13 residues. V was clipped by 5 bases and J by 10 bases, with 16 bases between them.

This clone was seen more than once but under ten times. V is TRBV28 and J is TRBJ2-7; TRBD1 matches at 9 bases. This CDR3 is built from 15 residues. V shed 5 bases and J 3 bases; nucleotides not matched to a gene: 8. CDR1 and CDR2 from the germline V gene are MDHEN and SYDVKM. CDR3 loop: CASSLSGTGIYEQYF. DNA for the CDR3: TGTGCCAGCAGTCTGTCCGGGACAGGGATCTACGAGCAGTACTTC.

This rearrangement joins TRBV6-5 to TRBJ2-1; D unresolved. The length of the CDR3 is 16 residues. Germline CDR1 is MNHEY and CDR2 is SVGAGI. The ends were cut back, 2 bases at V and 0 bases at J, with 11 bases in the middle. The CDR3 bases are TGTGCCAGCAGTTACGGCGGCCTAACCTCCTACAATGAGCAGTTCTTC. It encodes CASSYGGLTSYNEQFF.

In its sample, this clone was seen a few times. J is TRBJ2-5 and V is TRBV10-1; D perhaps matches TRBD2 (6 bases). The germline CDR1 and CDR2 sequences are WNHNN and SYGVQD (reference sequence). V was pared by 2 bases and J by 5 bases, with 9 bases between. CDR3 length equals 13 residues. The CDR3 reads CASSEPGRETQYF. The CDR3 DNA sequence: TGCGCCAGCAGTGAGCCAGGGAGGGAGACCCAGTACTTC.

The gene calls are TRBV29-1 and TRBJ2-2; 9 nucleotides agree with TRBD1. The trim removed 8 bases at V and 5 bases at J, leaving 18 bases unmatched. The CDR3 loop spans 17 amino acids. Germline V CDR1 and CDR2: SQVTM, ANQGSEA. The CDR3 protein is CSPNTGTGSERTGELFF. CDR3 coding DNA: TGCAGCCCGAACACCGGGACAGGGAGTGAGAGGACCGGGGAGCTGTTTTTT.

The DNA for the CDR3 is TGTGCCAGCAGTTCCCGGGACAGTCCCTCCTACGAGCAGTACTTC. Amino acids: CASSSRDSPSYEQYF. This chain joins TRBV7-9 and TRBJ2-7, with 7 bases lining up with TRBD1. Germline V gene data show CDR1 as SEHNR and CDR2 as FQNEAQ (reference sequence). The CDR3 length is 15 residues. V lost 6 bases, J lost 0 bases, and 8 bases stayed unmatched.

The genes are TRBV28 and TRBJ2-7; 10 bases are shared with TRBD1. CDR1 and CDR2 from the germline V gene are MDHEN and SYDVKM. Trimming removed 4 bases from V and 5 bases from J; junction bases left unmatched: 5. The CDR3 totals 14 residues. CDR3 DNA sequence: TGTGCCAGCAGTTCTCTGGACAGGGGGGACGAGCAGTACTTC. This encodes CASSSLDRGDEQYF.

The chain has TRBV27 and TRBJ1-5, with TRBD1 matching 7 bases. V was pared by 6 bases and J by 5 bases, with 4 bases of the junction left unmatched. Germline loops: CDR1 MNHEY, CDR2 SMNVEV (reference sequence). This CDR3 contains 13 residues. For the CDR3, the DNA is TGTGCCAGCAGGACAGGGCCGCATCAGCCCCAGCATTTT. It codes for CASRTGPHQPQHF.

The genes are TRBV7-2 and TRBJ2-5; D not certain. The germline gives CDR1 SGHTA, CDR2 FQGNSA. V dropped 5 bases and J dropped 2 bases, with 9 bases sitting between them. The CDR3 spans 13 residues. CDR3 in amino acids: CASSASRQETQYF. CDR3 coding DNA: TGTGCCAGCAGCGCGTCCCGACAAGAGACCCAGTACTTC.

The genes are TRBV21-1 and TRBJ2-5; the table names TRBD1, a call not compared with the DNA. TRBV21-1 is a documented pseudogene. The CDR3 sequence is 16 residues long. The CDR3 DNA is TGTGCCAGCAGCAAAGTATACAGTAGAAAGCAAGAGACCCAGTACTTC. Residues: CASSKVYSRKQETQYF.

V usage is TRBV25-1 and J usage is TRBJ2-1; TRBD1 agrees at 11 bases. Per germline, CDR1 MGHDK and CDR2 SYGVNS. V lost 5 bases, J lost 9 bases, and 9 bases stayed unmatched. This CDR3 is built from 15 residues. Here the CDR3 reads CASSLVGQGASEQFF. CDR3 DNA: TGTGCCAGCAGTCTCGTAGGACAGGGGGCAAGTGAGCAGTTCTTC.

CDR3 loop: CASSPGTGIYGYTF. The CDR3, as DNA: TGTGCCAGCAGTCCGGGGACAGGGATCTATGGCTACACCTTC. The rearrangement uses TRBV27 and TRBJ1-2; TRBD1 aligns across 9 bases. This CDR3 has 14 amino acids. V was clipped by 5 bases and J by 4 bases; unmatched bases: 5. Germline CDR1 is MNHEY and CDR2 is SMNVEV (reference sequence).